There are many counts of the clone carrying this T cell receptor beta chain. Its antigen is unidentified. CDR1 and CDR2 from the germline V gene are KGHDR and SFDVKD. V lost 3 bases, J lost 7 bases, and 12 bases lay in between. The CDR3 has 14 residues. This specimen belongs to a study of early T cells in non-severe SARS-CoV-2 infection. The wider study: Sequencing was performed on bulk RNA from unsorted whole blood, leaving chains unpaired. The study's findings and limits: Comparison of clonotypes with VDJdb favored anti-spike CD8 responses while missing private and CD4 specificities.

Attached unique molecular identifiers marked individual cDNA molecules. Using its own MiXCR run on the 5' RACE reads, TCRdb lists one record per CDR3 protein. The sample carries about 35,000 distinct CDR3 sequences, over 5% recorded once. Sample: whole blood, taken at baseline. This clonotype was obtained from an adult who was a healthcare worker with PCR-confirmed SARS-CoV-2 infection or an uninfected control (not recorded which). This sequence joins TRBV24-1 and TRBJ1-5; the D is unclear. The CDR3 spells CATSDRRDEQPQHF. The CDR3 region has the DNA TGTGCCACCAGTGATCGGAGGGATGAACAGCCCCAGCATTTT.